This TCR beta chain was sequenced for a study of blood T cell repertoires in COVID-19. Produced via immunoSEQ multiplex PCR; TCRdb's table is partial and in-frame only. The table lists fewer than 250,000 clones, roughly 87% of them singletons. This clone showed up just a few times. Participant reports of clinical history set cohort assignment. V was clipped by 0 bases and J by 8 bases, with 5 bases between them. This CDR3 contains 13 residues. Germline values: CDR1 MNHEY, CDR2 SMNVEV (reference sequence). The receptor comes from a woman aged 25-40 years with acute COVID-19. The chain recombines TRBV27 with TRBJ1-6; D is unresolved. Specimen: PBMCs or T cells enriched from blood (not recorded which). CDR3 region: CASSLSSYSPLHF. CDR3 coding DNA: TGTGCCAGCAGTTTATCGTCCTATTCACCCCTCCACTTT.